The 30 T cell receptor beta chains in this list originate from one sample, sequenced in a study of read filtering for tumor transcriptome and immune sequencing. Molecular barcoded adaptors covering alpha/delta and beta/gamma chains were used on roughly 400 ng RNA. Each CDR3 protein gets one entry after TCRdb re-called the reads with MiXCR. The table has approximately 140,000 distinct CDR3 sequences, about 13% seen once. What was sequenced was a population of CD138-negative cells sorted from bone marrow. The receptors come from a donor aged 40 or over with multiple myeloma.

In this sample, this clonotype turned up many times. The chain joins TRBV7-3 to TRBJ2-4; D is ambiguous. The CDR3 sequence is 17 residues long. Per the germline V gene, CDR1 is SGHTA and CDR2 is FQGTGA. Trimming removed 7 bases from V and 1 base from J, with 20 bases in between. Here the CDR3 reads CASTAPAQWMAKNIQYF. As DNA, the CDR3 is TGTGCCAGCACCGCACCCGCCCAGTGGATGGCCAAAAACATTCAGTACTTC.

This clonotype showed up many times. V is TRBV4-1 and J is TRBJ2-2, with 9 bases identical to TRBD1. V shed 4 bases and J 7 bases; nucleotides not matched to a gene: 7. CDR1 is MGHRA and CDR2 is YSYEKL in the germline V gene. This CDR3 contains 15 residues. The CDR3 loop reads CASSPGTGLLGELFF. The CDR3 nucleotides are TGCGCCAGCAGCCCAGGGACAGGGTTACTCGGGGAGCTGTTTTTT.

The CDR3 DNA is TGTGCCAGCAGTTACCGGGGGGGGGCTGAGAACACTGAAGCTTTCTTT. As protein: CASSYRGGAENTEAFF. This chain uses TRBV6-5 with TRBJ1-1; D perhaps matches TRBD1 (6 bases). The V end was cut by 2 bases, the J end by 1 base, with 14 bases between. Germline V gene data show CDR1 as MNHEY and CDR2 as SVGAGI. This CDR3 region has 16 residues.

This clonotype was recorded a few times. This chain connects TRBV12-3 or TRBV12-4 to TRBJ2-5; 7 bases map to TRBD2. The V gene end was trimmed by 6 bases and the J gene end by 4 bases; junction bases not matched to a gene: 8. The CDR3 consists of 14 residues. The CDR3 loop reads CASSPGRTRETQYF. The CDR3, as DNA: TGTGCCAGCAGCCCGGGACGGACTAGAGAGACCCAGTACTTC.

The table lists this clonotype with a few counts. The chain is built from TRBV5-1 and TRBJ1-1; 8 bases are shared with TRBD1. Trimming removed 3 bases from V and 7 bases from J; junction bases left unmatched: 5. The germline gives CDR1 SGHRS, CDR2 YFSETQ. The CDR3 is 13 amino acids. The CDR3 DNA is TGCGCCAGCAGCTCCTACAGGGGGAGTGAAGCTTTCTTT. Amino acid sequence: CASSSYRGSEAFF.

This clonotype was seen many times. The genes are TRBV7-2 and TRBJ2-3; no clear D. Germline V gene data show CDR1 as SGHTA and CDR2 as FQGNSA. The CDR3 sequence is 16 residues long. The ends were cut back, 0 bases at V and 1 base at J, with 11 bases in the middle. CDR3 loop: CASSLAGNLGTDTQYF. DNA of the CDR3: TGTGCCAGCAGCTTAGCAGGGAATTTGGGCACAGATACGCAGTATTTT. Using reference TRBV7-2 and TRBJ2-3 for the parts outside the CDR3, the full variable domain is GAGVSQSPSNKVTEKGKDVELRCDPISGHTALYWYRQSLGQGLEFLIYFQGNSAPDKSGLPSDRFSAERTGGSVSTLTIQRTQQEDSAVYLCASSLAGNLGTDTQYFGPGTRLTVL.

This clonotype was found many times. The V and J genes are TRBV7-8 and TRBJ2-1; 11 bases are shared with TRBD1. Trimming at V came to 5 bases and at J to 4 bases, leaving 4 bases not matched to a gene. The CDR3 totals 15 residues. Germline CDR1 reads SGHVS; CDR2 reads FQNEAQ. The DNA of the CDR3 is TGTGCCAGCAGCGGGGGACAGGGGGAGTACAATGAGCAGTTCTTC. Its protein is CASSGGQGEYNEQFF.

This clonotype was seen many times. The genes are TRBV2 and TRBJ1-1, with 9 bases lining up with TRBD1. Per germline, CDR1 SNHLY and CDR2 FYNNEI. The CDR3 totals 13 residues. Trimming at V came to 9 bases and at J to 11 bases, leaving 13 bases not matched to a gene. The CDR3 region has the DNA TGTGCCAGTCTCCGGGACAGGGATTTGGAGGCTTTCTTT. Amino acids: CASLRDRDLEAFF. The full variable domain, with the rest looked up from reference TRBV2 and TRBJ1-1, is EPEVTQTPSHQVTQMGQEVILRCVPISNHLYFYWYRQILGQKVEFLVSFYNNEISEKSEIFDDQFSVERPDGSNFTLKIRSTKLEDSAMYFCASLRDRDLEAFFGQGTRLTVV.

This clonotype was counted many times. The genes are TRBV6-5 and TRBJ2-1, with D perhaps matching TRBD1 (6 bases). Trimming removed 0 bases from V and 4 bases from J, with 13 bases in between. CDR1 and CDR2 (germline): MNHEY, SVGAGI. The CDR3 consists of 16 residues. Here the CDR3 DNA reads TGTGCCAGCAGTTACTCGAAAGGCGGACAGTACAATGAGCAGTTCTTC. It codes for CASSYSKGGQYNEQFF.

This clonotype came up many times. The chain combines TRBV4-3 with TRBJ2-1; TRBD2 aligns across 13 bases. With 5 bases clipped from V and 7 bases from J, the junction kept 11 bases outside the gene matches. CDR1 is LGHNA and CDR2 is YSLEER in the germline V gene. The CDR3 runs 17 residues. The chain's CDR3 is CASSNPRTSGSGNEQFF. The CDR3 nucleotides read TGCGCCAGCAGCAACCCGCGGACTAGCGGGAGTGGTAATGAGCAGTTCTTC.

In its sample, this clonotype was seen many times. The rearrangement joins TRBV6-5 to TRBJ2-1, with D possibly matching TRBD2 (5 bases). The germline V gene has CDR1 MNHEY and CDR2 SVGAGI. This CDR3 has 13 amino acids. Between the trimmed V and J ends, which lost 2 bases and 10 bases, there was a span of 12 bases. The CDR3 DNA reads TGTGCCAGCAGTTACCCGGCCGGGAAGGAGCAGTTCTTC. Translation gives CASSYPAGKEQFF.

The gene calls are TRBV20-1 and TRBJ2-2; 14 positions agree with TRBD2. After removal of 5 bases from V and 0 bases from J, the junction contained 2 bases not matched to a gene. CDR1 and CDR2 from the germline V gene are DFQATT and SNEGSKA (reference sequence). The CDR3 covers 16 residues. The DNA for the CDR3 is TGCAGTGCTCGGACTAGCGGGAGGACGAACACCGGGGAGCTGTTTTTT. Translating it yields CSARTSGRTNTGELFF.

This clonotype came up many times. This chain connects TRBV20-1 to TRBJ2-2; the D call may be TRBD1 or TRBD2 (6 bases each). Trimming pared 0 bases from V and 4 bases from J, leaving 21 bases between. The CDR3 runs 18 residues. The germline V gene encodes CDR1 DFQATT and CDR2 SNEGSKA (reference sequence). The CDR3 here is CSARDRIRGSRGTGELFF. The CDR3 nucleotides are TGCAGTGCTAGAGATCGGATCAGGGGTTCGCGGGGCACCGGGGAGCTGTTTTTT.

Details on this clonotype: A much bigger clone sits one base away, suggesting this may be a read error. The chain employs TRBV7-9 and TRBJ1-1; no definite D call. Germline V gene lookup returns CDR1 SEHNR and CDR2 FQNEAQ (reference sequence). V was trimmed by 4 bases and J by 11 bases, leaving 17 bases between them. The CDR3 runs to 13 residues. The CDR3 region has the DNA TGTGCCAGCAGCTCCACAGACGGGGTGGAGGCTTTCTTT. Amino acids: CASSSTDGVEAFF.

This clonotype was counted at least ten times. J is TRBJ2-1 and V is TRBV20-1; 13 bases align to TRBD2. Trimming cost V 0 bases and J 6 bases; bases outside gene matches: 5. This CDR3 is built from 16 residues. Germline V gives CDR1 DFQATT, CDR2 SNEGSKA (reference sequence). This CDR3 is CSARDSTSGRSNEQFF. The DNA of the CDR3 is TGCAGTGCTAGAGATTCGACTAGCGGGAGGAGCAATGAGCAGTTCTTC.

This clonotype came up many times. The genes are TRBV3-1 and TRBJ2-2; D may be TRBD1 or TRBD2 (5 bases each). The CDR3 sequence is 17 residues long. Germline values: CDR1 LGHDT, CDR2 YNNKEL (reference sequence). V lost 4 bases and J 8 bases, leaving 23 bases between the germline ends. CDR3 residues: CASSPNYGDRTRGELFF. The CDR3 bases are TGTGCCAGCAGCCCGAATTATGGGGACCGGACGAGAGGGGAGCTGTTTTTT.

This clonotype came up many times. J is TRBJ2-5 and V is TRBV7-3, with 8 bases identical to TRBD2. Looked up from germline, CDR1 is SGHTA and CDR2 is FQGTGA. The junction had 13 bases not matched to a gene; V was cut back by 5 bases and J by 2 bases. The CDR3 consists of 17 residues. Here the CDR3 DNA reads TGTGCCAGCAGCCCCCGGTCCAGCGGGAGAGGGCAAGAGACCCAGTACTTC. Translated: CASSPRSSGRGQETQYF.

This clonotype was counted ten times or more. The chain links TRBV24-1 to TRBJ2-1, with 7 bases lining up with TRBD2. The CDR3 totals 15 residues. The V gene's germline CDR1 is KGHDR and CDR2 SFDVKD. With 5 bases clipped from V and 3 bases from J, the junction kept 6 bases outside the gene matches. The CDR3 here is CATSAPRGDYNEQFF. Written as DNA, the CDR3 is TGTGCCACCAGTGCCCCTCGGGGGGACTACAATGAGCAGTTCTTC.

This clonotype appeared many times. The chain uses TRBV29-1 and TRBJ2-7, with D uncertain. Per germline, CDR1 SQVTM and CDR2 ANQGSEA. V was pared by 1 base and J by 5 bases, with 6 bases between. CDR3 length: 11 residues. The CDR3 protein is CSVEVADEQYF. The CDR3 DNA is TGCAGCGTTGAAGTTGCGGACGAGCAGTACTTC.

This clonotype was seen at least ten times. V and J are TRBV3-1 and TRBJ1-2; D is undetermined. The germline V gene encodes CDR1 LGHDT and CDR2 YNNKEL (reference sequence). The V and J ends lost 8 bases and 4 bases respectively, with 11 bases between them. CDR3 length equals 12 residues. Written as DNA, the CDR3 is TGTGCCAGCTCGGCGCGTGGCTATGGCTACACCTTC. Translating it yields CASSARGYGYTF.

This clonotype appeared many times. J is TRBJ2-2 and V is TRBV5-1; 10 bases are shared with TRBD1. This CDR3 comprises 15 residues. The germline V gene has CDR1 SGHRS and CDR2 YFSETQ. V dropped 5 bases and J dropped 6; count of bases not matched to a gene: 7. The CDR3 region is CASRKTGGAPGELFF. The DNA for the CDR3 is TGCGCCAGCAGAAAGACAGGGGGCGCCCCCGGGGAGCTGTTTTTT.

This clonotype was counted many times. V gene TRBV7-2 combines with J gene TRBJ2-1, with D possibly TRBD2 on 6 matching bases. V dropped 1 base and J dropped 1 base, with 11 bases sitting between them. Germline lookup yields CDR1 SGHTA and CDR2 FQGNSA. This CDR3 has 16 residues. This CDR3 reads CASSLVGRGSYNEQFF. The CDR3 DNA sequence: TGTGCCAGCAGCTTAGTAGGCCGGGGGTCCTACAATGAGCAGTTCTTC.

Many counts were recorded for this clonotype. The chain employs TRBV20-1 and TRBJ2-1, with 11 bases aligning to TRBD2. The trim removed 3 bases at V and 4 bases at J, leaving 2 bases unmatched. Germline lookup yields CDR1 DFQATT and CDR2 SNEGSKA (reference sequence). CDR3 length: 14 residues. CDR3 loop: CSARGLAAYNEQFF. CDR3 bases: TGCAGTGCTAGGGGACTAGCGGCTTACAATGAGCAGTTCTTC.

This clonotype was observed at least ten times. V usage is TRBV12-3 or TRBV12-4 and J usage is TRBJ2-7; 11 positions match TRBD2. This CDR3 has 16 residues. V shed 1 base, J shed 2 bases, and the junction held 4 bases outside the gene matches. The DNA for the CDR3 is TGTGCCAGCAGTTTAGGACTAGCGGGACGCCCCTACGAGCAGTACTTC. Its protein is CASSLGLAGRPYEQYF.

This clonotype is a singleton in its sample. A read error may explain this, as a much larger clone is one base away. The chain joins TRBV6-6 to TRBJ1-5, with D perhaps matching TRBD1 (5 bases). This CDR3 contains 16 residues. CDR1 and CDR2 from the germline V gene are MNHNY and SVGAGI (reference sequence). CDR3 sequence (DNA): TGTGCCAGCGGTTACTCCTACAGGACTAGCAATCAGCCCCAGCATTTT. It translates to CASGYSYRTSNQPQHF.

This clonotype was detected ten times or more. V usage is TRBV6-1 and J usage is TRBJ1-2; weak D call: TRBD1 (5 bases). V was cut by 3 bases and J by 8 bases, with 16 bases left in between. This CDR3 has 14 amino acids. Germline values: CDR1 MNHNS, CDR2 SASEGT. Here the CDR3 reads CASSEGGALDGYTF. The DNA of the CDR3 is TGTGCCAGCAGTGAGGGGGGTGCTTTAGACGGCTACACCTTC.

A note on this clonotype: Just one base apart from a much larger clone, this may be a read error. The conserved final phenylalanine or tryptophan is absent from the CDR3, which likely points to a read error. The rearrangement joins TRBV14 to TRBJ1-1, with no clear D. V lost 1 base, J lost 3 bases, and 3 bases lay in between. Germline V gene sequence: CDR1 SGHDN, CDR2 FVKESK. This CDR3 contains 12 residues. The CDR3 loop reads CASSQGYTEAFS. The CDR3 DNA reads TGTGCCAGCAGCCAAGGGTACACTGAAGCTTTCTCT.

Only a few counts were recorded for this clonotype. The gene calls are TRBV12-3 or TRBV12-4 and TRBJ2-3; D remains unclear. Between the trimmed V and J ends, which lost 3 bases and 4 bases, there was a span of 5 bases. The CDR3 loop spans 12 amino acids. CDR3 sequence reads: CASSFGADTQYF. Written as DNA, the CDR3 is TGTGCCAGCAGTTTCGGAGCAGATACGCAGTATTTT.

This clonotype was picked up many times. The gene calls are TRBV5-1 and TRBJ2-1; 12 bases agree with TRBD2. CDR3 length: 17 amino acids. The trim removed 3 bases at V and 4 bases at J, leaving 8 bases unmatched. Germline V gene data show CDR1 as SGHRS and CDR2 as YFSETQ. The CDR3 loop is CASSSGPTSGRYNEQFF. CDR3 bases: TGCGCCAGCAGCTCAGGCCCGACTAGCGGGAGATACAATGAGCAGTTCTTC.

This clonotype was recorded at least ten times. This chain uses TRBV12-3 or TRBV12-4 with TRBJ2-3; D remains unclear. This CDR3 spans 14 amino acids. V dropped 6 bases and J dropped 0 bases, with 10 bases sitting between them. The DNA of the CDR3 is TGTGCCAGCAGCTCACACCTTAGCACAGATACGCAGTATTTT. This encodes CASSSHLSTDTQYF.